Detailed here is one TCR beta chain. V lost 5 bases, J lost 3 bases, and 17 bases stayed unmatched. CDR1 and CDR2 from the germline V gene are SGHTA and FQGNSA. This CDR3 is 18 amino acids long. This entry is derived from a study of blood T cell repertoires in COVID-19. Whole-study context: Nucleic acid was either cDNA or gDNA, and it came from T cells, B-cell-depleted T cells, or PBMCs.

This table comes from immunoSEQ multiplex PCR, and its TCRdb copy is limited to in-frame clones, with some not included. The sample records some 700,000 clones, 80% to 90% being singletons. Sequencing input: peripheral blood. The receptor was isolated from a young woman with acute or convalescent COVID-19. This chain uses TRBV7-2 with TRBJ2-7, with 9 bases that match TRBD1. This CDR3 is CASSLAGQGTSIIYEQYF. For the CDR3, the DNA is TGTGCCAGCAGCCTCGCCGGACAGGGGACCTCAATAATCTACGAGCAGTACTTC. The full variable domain, its missing parts supplied by reference TRBV7-2 and TRBJ2-7, is GAGVSQSPSNKVTEKGKDVELRCDPISGHTALYWYRQSLGQGLEFLIYFQGNSAPDKSGLPSDRFSAERTGGSVSTLTIQRTQQEDSAVYLCASSLAGQGTSIIYEQYFGPGTRLTVT.